In this sample, the clone carrying this TCR beta chain turned up a few times. The antigen is not known. Compared with germline, one end of the junction differs, possibly owing to a read error. These data are taken from a study of T cell repertoires in cytomegalovirus infection. Study-wide context: In public TCR beta signatures, there were indications of both CMV infection and matching HLA type.

TCRdb recomputed calls from the reads with MiXCR, one row per CDR3 protein. Of roughly 220,000 distinct CDR3 sequences listed, 35% to 40% were seen once; the top ten hold around 64%. Per germline, CDR1 SSHAT and CDR2 FNYEAQ (reference sequence). The length of the CDR3 is 13 residues. General observations from the study: CMV-specific TCR beta clonotypes restricted by HLA-C were the ones dominating the ex vivo response. The cumulative frequency of public TCR beta families identified carriers of CMV plus the relevant HLA.

Sequencing was performed on CD8+ T cells from cultured PBMCs, taken from culture after CMV antigen stimulation. The TCR sequence derives from a human donor in good health (CMV status not recorded). Some clones in this sample may be carry-over from other donors' samples. The chain couples TRBV7-7 to TRBJ2-5; 7 bases are a match to TRBD2. CDR3 protein: CASSSTSAETQYF. CDR3 bases: TGTGCTAGCAGCTCTACTAGCGCGGAGACCCAGTACTTC.